This TCR beta chain came from a study of cytomegalovirus exposure and HLA in healthy donors. The junction had 3 bases not matched to a gene; V was cut back by 0 bases and J by 5 bases. Germline CDR1 reads SGHAT; CDR2 reads FQNNGV. This CDR3 comprises 16 residues. Use of 60 Vbeta and 13 Jbeta primers characterized the PCR. Sequenced by immunoSEQ multiplex PCR; TCRdb stores in-frame clones only, minus some. Counted here are about 200,000 clones, 70% to 90% occurring once; the ten biggest clones make up around 0.34%. The gene calls are TRBV11-2 and TRBJ2-5, with TRBD2 matching over 13 bases. Sequenced: PBMCs. The sequence derives from a woman aged 25-40 years in good health and CMV-seronegative. CDR3 nucleotides: TGTGCCAGCAGCTTAGAACTAGCGGGAGGGGGGGAGACCCAGTACTTC. This sequence encodes CASSLELAGGGETQYF.